A selection of T cell receptor beta chains follows, all from one sample in a study of cytomegalovirus exposure and HLA in healthy donors. The assay was immunoSEQ multiplex PCR, and TCRdb's table has in-frame clones only and misses some. The sample consists of 90,000 to 100,000 clones, 81% of them appearing once. Material: PBMCs. All receptors derive from a middle-aged man in good health and CMV-seronegative. Both conserved end residues are part of each CDR3. D genes are given only for firm matches.

V gene,J gene,D gene,CDR3 protein,CDR3 DNA
TRBV5-6,TRBJ2-7,.,CASSWATASEQYF,TGTGCCAGCAGCTGGGCGACGGCTTCCGAGCAGTACTTC
TRBV9,TRBJ2-7,TRBD1,CASSVGQGVYEQYF,TGTGCCAGCAGCGTAGGACAGGGAGTCTACGAGCAGTACTTC
TRBV13,TRBJ1-3,.,CASSFPSSGNTIYF,TGTGCCAGCAGCTTCCCCAGCTCTGGAAACACCATATATTTT
TRBV15,TRBJ2-7,TRBD1,CATSTRQGLSYEQYF,TGTGCCACCAGCACTCGACAGGGGTTGTCCTACGAGCAGTACTTC
TRBV5-4,TRBJ2-7,TRBD2,CASSRGTSGTYEQYF,TGTGCCAGCAGCCGGGGGACTAGCGGGACCTACGAGCAGTACTTC
TRBV30,TRBJ1-3,TRBD1,CARTGVRGNTIYF,TGTGCCCGAACAGGGGTCCGCGGAAACACCATATATTTT
TRBV19,TRBJ2-5,TRBD1,CASGPTGGPKETQYF,TGTGCCAGCGGACCGACAGGGGGACCTAAAGAGACCCAGTACTTC
TRBV6-5,TRBJ2-1,.,CASSESPSVYEQFF,TGTGCCAGCAGTGAATCCCCTTCGGTGTATGAGCAGTTCTTC
TRBV7-6,TRBJ2-7,TRBD2,CASSSRGGASEQYF,TGTGCCAGCAGCTCCCGCGGGGGGGCTTCCGAGCAGTACTTC
TRBV6-6,TRBJ2-2,.,CASSPQGSGELFF,TGTGCCAGCAGTCCTCAGGGTTCCGGGGAGCTGTTTTTT
TRBV19,TRBJ2-3,.,CASTRAWTDAQYF,TGTGCCAGTACCAGGGCGTGGACAGATGCGCAGTATTTT
TRBV2,TRBJ2-3,.,CAGGQTDTQYF,TGTGCCGGCGGACAGACAGATACGCAGTATTTT
TRBV15,TRBJ1-5,TRBD1,CATSRGQGTANQPQHF,TGTGCCACCAGCAGAGGGCAGGGGACAGCTAATCAGCCCCAGCATTTT
TRBV27,TRBJ2-6,.,CASSFIRNSGANVLTF,TGTGCCAGCAGTTTTATCAGGAACTCTGGGGCCAACGTCCTGACTTTC